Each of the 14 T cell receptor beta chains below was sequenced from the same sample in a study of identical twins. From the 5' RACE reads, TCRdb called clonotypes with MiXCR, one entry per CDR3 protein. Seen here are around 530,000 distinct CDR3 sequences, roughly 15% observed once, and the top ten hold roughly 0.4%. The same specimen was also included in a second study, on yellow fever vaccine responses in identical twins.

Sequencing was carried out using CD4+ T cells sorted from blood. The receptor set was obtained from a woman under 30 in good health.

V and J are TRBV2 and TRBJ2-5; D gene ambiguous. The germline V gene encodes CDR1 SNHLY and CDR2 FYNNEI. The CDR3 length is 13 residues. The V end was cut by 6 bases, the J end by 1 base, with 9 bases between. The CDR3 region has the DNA TGTGCCAGCAGGCCGACACGCCAAGAGACCCAGTACTTC. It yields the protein CASRPTRQETQYF.

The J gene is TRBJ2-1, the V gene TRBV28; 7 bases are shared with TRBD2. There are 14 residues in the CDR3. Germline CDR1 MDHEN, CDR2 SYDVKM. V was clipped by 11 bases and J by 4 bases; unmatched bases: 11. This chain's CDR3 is CAALRGGTYNEQFF. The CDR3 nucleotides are TGTGCCGCGCTGCGCGGGGGTACGTACAATGAGCAGTTCTTC.

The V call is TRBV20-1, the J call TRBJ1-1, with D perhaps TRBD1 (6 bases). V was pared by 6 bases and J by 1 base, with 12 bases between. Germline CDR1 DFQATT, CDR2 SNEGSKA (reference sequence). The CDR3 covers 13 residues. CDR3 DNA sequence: TGCAGTGCCAGGGGCAGCCAGAACACTGAAGCTTTCTTT. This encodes CSARGSQNTEAFF.

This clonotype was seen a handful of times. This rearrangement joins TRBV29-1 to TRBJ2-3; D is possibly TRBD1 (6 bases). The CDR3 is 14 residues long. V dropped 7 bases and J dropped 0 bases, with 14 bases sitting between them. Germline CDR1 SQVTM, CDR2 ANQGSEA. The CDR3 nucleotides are TGCAGCGCCAGGGGCATACTCAGCACAGATACGCAGTATTTT. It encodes CSARGILSTDTQYF.

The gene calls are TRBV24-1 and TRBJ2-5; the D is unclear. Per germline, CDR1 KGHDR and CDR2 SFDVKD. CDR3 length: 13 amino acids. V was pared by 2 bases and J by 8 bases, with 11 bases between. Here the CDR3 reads CATSDSIKGTQYF. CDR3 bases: TGTGCCACCAGTGATTCAATTAAGGGTACCCAGTACTTC.

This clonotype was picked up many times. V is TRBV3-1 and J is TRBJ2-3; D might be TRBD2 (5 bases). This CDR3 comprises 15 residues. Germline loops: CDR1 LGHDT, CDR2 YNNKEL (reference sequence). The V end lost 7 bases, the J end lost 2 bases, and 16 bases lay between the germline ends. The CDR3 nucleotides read TGTGCCAGCACCCCGGGATCCGCTTCCACAGATACGCAGTATTTT. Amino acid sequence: CASTPGSASTDTQYF.

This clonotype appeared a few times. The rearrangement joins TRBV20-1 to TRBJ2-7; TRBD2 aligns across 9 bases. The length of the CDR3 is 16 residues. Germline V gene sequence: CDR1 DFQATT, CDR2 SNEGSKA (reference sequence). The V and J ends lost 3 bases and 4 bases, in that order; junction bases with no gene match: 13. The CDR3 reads CSASPFLAGVGYEQYF. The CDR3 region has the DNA TGCAGTGCTAGTCCCTTTTTAGCGGGAGTTGGGTACGAGCAGTACTTC.

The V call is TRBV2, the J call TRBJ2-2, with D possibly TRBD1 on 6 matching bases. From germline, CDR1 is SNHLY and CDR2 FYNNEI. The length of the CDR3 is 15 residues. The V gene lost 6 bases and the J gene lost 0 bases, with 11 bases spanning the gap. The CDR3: CASRVQGANTGELFF. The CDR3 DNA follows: TGTGCCAGCAGGGTACAGGGAGCGAACACCGGGGAGCTGTTTTTT.

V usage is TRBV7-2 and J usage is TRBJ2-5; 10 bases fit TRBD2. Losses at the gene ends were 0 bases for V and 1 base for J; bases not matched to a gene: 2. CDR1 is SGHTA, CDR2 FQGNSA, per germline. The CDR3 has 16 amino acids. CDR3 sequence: CASSLAWTSGQETQYF. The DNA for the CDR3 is TGTGCCAGCAGCTTAGCCTGGACTAGCGGCCAAGAGACCCAGTACTTC.

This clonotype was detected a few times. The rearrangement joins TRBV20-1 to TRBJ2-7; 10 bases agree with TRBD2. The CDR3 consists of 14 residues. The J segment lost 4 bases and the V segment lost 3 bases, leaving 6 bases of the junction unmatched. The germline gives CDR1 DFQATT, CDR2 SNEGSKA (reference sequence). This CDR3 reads CSASPSGSSYEQYF. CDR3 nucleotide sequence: TGCAGTGCTAGCCCTAGCGGGAGTAGTTACGAGCAGTACTTC.

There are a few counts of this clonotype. CDR3 residues: CSARGGARDTQYF. In nucleotides, the CDR3 is TGCAGTGCTAGGGGGGGGGCTAGGGATACGCAGTATTTT. The J gene is TRBJ2-3, the V gene TRBV20-1; the D gene is possibly TRBD2 (7 bases). Germline V gene lookup returns CDR1 DFQATT and CDR2 SNEGSKA (reference sequence). V was shortened by 3 bases and J by 6 bases, with 13 bases between the two germline ends. There are 13 residues in the CDR3.

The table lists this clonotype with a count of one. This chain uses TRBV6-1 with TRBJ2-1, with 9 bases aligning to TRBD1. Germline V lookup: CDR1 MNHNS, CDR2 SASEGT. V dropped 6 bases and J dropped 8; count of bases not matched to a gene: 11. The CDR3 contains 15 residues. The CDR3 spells CASRKGQGLAYEQFF. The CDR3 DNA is TGTGCCAGCAGGAAAGGACAGGGGTTGGCGTATGAGCAGTTCTTC.

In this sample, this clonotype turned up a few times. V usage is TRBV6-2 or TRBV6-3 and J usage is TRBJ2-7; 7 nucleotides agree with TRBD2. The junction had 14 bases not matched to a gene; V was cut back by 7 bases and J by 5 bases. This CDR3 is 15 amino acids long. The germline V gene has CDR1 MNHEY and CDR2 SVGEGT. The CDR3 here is CASILRAGEADEQYF. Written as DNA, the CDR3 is TGTGCCAGCATCCTAAGGGCGGGAGAGGCTGACGAGCAGTACTTC.

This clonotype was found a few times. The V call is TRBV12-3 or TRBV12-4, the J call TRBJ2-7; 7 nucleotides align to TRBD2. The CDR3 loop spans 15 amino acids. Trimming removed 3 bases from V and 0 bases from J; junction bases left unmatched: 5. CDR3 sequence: CASSFSRGSSYEQYF. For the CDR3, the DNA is TGTGCCAGCAGTTTTTCGCGGGGGAGCTCCTACGAGCAGTACTTC.